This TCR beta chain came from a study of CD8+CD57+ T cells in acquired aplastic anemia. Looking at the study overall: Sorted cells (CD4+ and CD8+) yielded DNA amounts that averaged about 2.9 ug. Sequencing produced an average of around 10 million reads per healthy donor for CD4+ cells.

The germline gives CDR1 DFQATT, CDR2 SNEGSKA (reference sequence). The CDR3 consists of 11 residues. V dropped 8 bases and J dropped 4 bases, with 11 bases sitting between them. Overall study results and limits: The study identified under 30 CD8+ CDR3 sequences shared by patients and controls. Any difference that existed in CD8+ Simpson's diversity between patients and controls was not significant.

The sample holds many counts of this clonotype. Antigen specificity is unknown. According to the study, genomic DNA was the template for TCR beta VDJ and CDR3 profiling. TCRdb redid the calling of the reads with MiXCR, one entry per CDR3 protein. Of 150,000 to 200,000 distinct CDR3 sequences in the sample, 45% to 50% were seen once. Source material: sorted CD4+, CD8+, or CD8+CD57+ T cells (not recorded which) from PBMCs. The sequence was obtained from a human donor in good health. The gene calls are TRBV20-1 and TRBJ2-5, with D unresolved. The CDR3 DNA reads TGCAGTCTAAGTCCCGGAGAGACCCAGTACTTC. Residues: CSLSPGETQYF.